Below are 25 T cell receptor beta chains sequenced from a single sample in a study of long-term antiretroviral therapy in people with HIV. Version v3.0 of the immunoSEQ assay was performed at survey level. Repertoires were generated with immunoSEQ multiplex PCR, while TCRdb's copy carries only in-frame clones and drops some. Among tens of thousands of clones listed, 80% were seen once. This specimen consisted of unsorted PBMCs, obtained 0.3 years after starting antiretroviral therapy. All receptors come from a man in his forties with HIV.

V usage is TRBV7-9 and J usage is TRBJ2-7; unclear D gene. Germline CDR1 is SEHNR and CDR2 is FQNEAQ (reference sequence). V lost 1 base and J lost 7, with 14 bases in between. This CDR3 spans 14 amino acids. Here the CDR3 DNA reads TGTGCCAGCAGCTTAGGTCGTAGTGGGGTGGAGCAGTACTTC. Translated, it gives CASSLGRSGVEQYF.

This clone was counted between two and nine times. The CDR3 nucleotides read TGTGCCAGCAGCTTGAGCGGGAGTTTAACCTTCTTC. This translates into CASSLSGSLTFF. The V call is TRBV5-4, the J call TRBJ2-1; TRBD2 matches at 8 bases. The V gene's germline CDR1 is SGHNT and CDR2 YYREEE (reference sequence). CDR3 length: 12 residues. V lost 1 base to trimming and J lost 16 bases; unmatched junction nucleotides: 7.

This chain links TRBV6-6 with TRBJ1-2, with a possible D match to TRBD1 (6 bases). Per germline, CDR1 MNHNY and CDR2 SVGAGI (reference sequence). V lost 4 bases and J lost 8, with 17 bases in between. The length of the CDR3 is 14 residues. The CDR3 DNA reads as TGTGCCAGCAGTTCCTCCGACAGGCTCTTGGGCTACACCTTC. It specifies CASSSSDRLLGYTF.

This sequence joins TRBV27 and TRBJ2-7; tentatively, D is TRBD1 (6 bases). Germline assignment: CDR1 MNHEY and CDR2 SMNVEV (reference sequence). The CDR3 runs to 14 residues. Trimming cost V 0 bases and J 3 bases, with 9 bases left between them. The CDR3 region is CASSLSQGSYEQYF. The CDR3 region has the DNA TGTGCCAGCAGTTTATCGCAGGGGAGCTACGAGCAGTACTTC.

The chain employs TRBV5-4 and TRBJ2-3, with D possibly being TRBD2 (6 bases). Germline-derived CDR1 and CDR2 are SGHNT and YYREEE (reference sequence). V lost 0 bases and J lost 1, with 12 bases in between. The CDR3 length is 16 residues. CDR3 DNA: TGTGCCAGCAGCTTGGCCAAGCGGGCCCGCACAGATACGCAGTATTTT. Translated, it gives CASSLAKRARTDTQYF.

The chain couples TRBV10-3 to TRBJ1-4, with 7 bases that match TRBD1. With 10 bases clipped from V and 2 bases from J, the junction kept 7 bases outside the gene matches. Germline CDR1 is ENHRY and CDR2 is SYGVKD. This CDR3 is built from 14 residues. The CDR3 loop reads CATRQGGTNEKLFF. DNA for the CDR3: TGTGCCACGCGACAGGGCGGTACTAATGAAAAACTGTTTTTT.

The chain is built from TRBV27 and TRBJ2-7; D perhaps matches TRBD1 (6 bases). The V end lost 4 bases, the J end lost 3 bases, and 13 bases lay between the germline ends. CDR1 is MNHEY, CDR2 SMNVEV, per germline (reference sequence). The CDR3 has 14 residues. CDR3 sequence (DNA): TGTGCCAGCAGTTCCTTTGGGACATTCTACGAGCAGTACTTC. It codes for CASSSFGTFYEQYF.

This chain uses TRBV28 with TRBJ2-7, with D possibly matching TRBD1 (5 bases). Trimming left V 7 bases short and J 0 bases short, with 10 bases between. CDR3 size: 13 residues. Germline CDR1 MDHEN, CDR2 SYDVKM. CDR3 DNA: TGTGCCAGCATCTCGGACATCTCCTACGAGCAGTACTTC. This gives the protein CASISDISYEQYF.

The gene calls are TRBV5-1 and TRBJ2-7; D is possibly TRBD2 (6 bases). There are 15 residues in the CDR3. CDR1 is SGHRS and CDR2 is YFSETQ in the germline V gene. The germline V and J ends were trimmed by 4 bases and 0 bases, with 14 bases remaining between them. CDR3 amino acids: CASSRGSSDSYEQYF. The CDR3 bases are TGCGCCAGCAGCCGGGGGTCTAGCGACTCCTACGAGCAGTACTTC. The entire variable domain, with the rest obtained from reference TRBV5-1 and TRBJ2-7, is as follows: KAGVTQTPRYLIKTRGQQVTLSCSPISGHRSVSWYQQTPGQGLQFLFEYFSETQRNKGNFPGRFSGRQFSNSRSEMNVSTLELGDSALYLCASSRGSSDSYEQYFGPGTRLTVT.

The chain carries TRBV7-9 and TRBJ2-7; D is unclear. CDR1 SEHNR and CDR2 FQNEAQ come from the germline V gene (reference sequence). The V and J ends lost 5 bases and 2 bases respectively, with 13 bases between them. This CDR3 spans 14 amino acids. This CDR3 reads CASSRGTETYEQYF. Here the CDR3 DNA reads TGTGCCAGCAGCCGTGGAACGGAGACCTACGAGCAGTACTTC.

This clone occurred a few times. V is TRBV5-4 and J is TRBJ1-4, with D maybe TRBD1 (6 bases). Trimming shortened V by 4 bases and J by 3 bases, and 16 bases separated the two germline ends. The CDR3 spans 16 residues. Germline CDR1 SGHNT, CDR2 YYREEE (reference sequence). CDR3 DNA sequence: TGTGCCAGCAGCCCTGCCCCGGGGGCTTCTAATGAAAAACTGTTTTTT. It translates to CASSPAPGASNEKLFF.

Written as DNA, the CDR3 is TGTGCCAGCAGAGACAGGGCCTACGAGCAGTACTTC. Translation: CASRDRAYEQYF. The rearrangement links TRBV6-6 to TRBJ2-7; 7 positions match TRBD1. Per germline, CDR1 MNHNY and CDR2 SVGAGI (reference sequence). With 6 bases clipped from V and 2 bases from J, the junction kept 1 base outside the gene matches. This CDR3 contains 12 residues.

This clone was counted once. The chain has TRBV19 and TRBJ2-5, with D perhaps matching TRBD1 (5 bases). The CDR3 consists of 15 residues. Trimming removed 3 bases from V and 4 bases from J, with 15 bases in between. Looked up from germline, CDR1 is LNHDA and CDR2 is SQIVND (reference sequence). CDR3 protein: CASSMQQGWAETQYF. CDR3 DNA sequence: TGTGCCAGTAGTATGCAGCAGGGATGGGCAGAGACCCAGTACTTC.

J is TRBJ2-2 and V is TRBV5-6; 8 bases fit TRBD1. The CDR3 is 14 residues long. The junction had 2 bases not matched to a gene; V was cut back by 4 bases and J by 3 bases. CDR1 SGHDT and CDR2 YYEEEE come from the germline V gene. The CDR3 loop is CASSRQGYTGELFF. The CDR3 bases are TGTGCCAGCAGCCGACAGGGGTACACCGGGGAGCTGTTTTTT. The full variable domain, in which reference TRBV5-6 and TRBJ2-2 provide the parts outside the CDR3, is DAGVTQSPTHLIKTRGQQVTLRCSPKSGHDTVSWYQQALGQGPQFIFQYYEEEERQRGNFPDRFSGHQFPNYSSELNVNALLLGDSALYLCASSRQGYTGELFFGEGSRLTVL.

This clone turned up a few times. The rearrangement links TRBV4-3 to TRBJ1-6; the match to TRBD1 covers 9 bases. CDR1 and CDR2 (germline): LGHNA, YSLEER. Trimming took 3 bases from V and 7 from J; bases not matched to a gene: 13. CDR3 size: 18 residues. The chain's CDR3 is CASSQVFEGTGPNSPLHF. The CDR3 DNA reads TGCGCCAGCAGCCAGGTCTTCGAGGGGACAGGGCCCAATTCACCCCTCCACTTT.

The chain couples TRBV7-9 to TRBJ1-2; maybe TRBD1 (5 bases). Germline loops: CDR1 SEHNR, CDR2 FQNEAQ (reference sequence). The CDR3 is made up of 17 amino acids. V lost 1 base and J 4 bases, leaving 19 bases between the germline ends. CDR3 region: CASSLGTAGTNGYGYTF. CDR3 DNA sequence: TGTGCCAGCAGCTTAGGAACGGCCGGGACTAATGGCTATGGCTACACCTTC.

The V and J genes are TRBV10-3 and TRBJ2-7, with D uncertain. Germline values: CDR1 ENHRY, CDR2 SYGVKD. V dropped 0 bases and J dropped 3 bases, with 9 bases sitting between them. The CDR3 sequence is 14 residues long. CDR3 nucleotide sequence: TGTGCCATCAGTGAGTCTGCAGCGAACTACGAGCAGTACTTC. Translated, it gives CAISESAANYEQYF.

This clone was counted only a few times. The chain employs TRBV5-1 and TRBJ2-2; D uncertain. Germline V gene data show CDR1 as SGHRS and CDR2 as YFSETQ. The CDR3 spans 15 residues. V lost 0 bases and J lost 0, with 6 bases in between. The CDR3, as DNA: TGCGCCAGCAGCTTGGGTGTCGCGAACACCGGGGAGCTGTTTTTT. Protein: CASSLGVANTGELFF.

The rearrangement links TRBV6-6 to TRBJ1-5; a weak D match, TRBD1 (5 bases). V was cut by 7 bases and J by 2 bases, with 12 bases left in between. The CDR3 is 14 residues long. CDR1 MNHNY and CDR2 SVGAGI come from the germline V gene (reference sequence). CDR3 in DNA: TGTGCCAGCACCCCACCGGGGGGCAATCAGCCCCAGCATTTT. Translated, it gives CASTPPGGNQPQHF.

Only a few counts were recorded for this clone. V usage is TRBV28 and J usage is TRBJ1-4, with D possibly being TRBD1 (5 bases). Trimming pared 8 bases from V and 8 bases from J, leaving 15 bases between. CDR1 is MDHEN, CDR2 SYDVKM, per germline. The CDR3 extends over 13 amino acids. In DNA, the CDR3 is TGTGCCAGCTCCGGGGGGGTTAGAGAAAAACTGTTTTTT. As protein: CASSGGVREKLFF.

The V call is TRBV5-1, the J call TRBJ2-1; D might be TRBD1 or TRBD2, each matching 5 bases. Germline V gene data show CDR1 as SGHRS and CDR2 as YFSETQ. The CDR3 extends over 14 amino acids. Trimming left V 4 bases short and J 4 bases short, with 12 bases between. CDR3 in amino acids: CASSRGTDYNEQFF. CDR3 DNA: TGCGCCAGCAGCCGAGGGACGGATTACAATGAGCAGTTCTTC.

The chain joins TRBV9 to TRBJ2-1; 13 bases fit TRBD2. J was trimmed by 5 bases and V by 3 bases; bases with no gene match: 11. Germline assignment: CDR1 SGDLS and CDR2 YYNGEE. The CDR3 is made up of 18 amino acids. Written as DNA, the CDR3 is TGTGCCAGCAGCGCCGCGGGGGGGACTAGCGGGACCGACAATGAGCAGTTCTTC. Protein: CASSAAGGTSGTDNEQFF.

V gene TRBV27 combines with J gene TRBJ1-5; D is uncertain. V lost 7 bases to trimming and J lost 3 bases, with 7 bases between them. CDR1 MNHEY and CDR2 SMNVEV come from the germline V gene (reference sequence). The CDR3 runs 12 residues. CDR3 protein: CASTPYNQPQHF. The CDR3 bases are TGTGCCAGCACCCCCTACAATCAGCCCCAGCATTTT.

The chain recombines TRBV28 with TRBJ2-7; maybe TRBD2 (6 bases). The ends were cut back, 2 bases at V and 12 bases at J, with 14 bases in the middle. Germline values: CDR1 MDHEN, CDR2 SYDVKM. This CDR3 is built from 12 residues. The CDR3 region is CASSLIGGGWYF. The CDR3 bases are TGTGCCAGCAGTTTAATCGGGGGTGGGTGGTACTTC. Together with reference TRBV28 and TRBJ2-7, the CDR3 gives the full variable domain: DVKVTQSSRYLVKRTGEKVFLECVQDMDHENMFWYRQDPGLGLRLIYFSYDVKMKEKGDIPEGYSVSREKKERFSLILESASTNQTSMYLCASSLIGGGWYFGPGTRLTVT.

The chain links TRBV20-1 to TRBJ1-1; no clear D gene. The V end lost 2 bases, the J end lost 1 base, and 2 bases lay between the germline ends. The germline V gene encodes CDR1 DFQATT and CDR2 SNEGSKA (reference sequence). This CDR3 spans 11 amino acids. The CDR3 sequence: CSARRNTEAFF. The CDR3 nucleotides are TGCAGTGCTAGAAGGAACACTGAAGCTTTCTTT.